The 13 T cell receptor beta chains below all came from one sample that was sequenced in a study of T cells in women clearing cervical HPV infection. Generated by immunoSEQ multiplex PCR, the TCRdb table keeps only in-frame clones and is missing some. This sample carries about 19,000 clones, with less than 3.5% going to the ten biggest clones. The source material was blood buffy coat. The receptors originated from a woman aged 18 to 69 with a cervical HPV16 infection that either progressed to CIN3+ or cleared (not recorded which).

With regard to this clone: The junction departs from the called germline gene at one end, perhaps through a read error. The read ends 3 residues shy of where the CDR3 ends; the end is completed using the germline J gene. The V and J genes are TRBV2 and TRBJ1-5; the D is unclear. This CDR3 is 15 amino acids long. The germline V gene encodes CDR1 SNHLY and CDR2 FYNNEI. The sequenced CDR3 bases are TGTGCCAGCAGCGAAGGGCACAATAGCAATCAGCCC. It is translated as CASSEGHNSNQP. The whole CDR3 is CASSEGHNSNQPQHF. Drawing the rest from reference TRBV2 and TRBJ1-5, the complete variable domain is EPEVTQTPSHQVTQMGQEVILRCVPISNHLYFYWYRQILGQKVEFLVSFYNNEISEKSEIFDDQFSVERPDGSNFTLKIRSTKLEDSAMYFCASSEGHNSNQPQHFGDGTRLSIL.

With respect to this clone: The observed sequence ends 3 residues before the CDR3 terminus, with the missing tail filled in from the germline J gene. The chain links TRBV5-8 to TRBJ1-5, with 8 bases fitting TRBD1. J lost 3 bases, V lost 4 bases, and 6 bases had no gene match. Looked up from germline, CDR1 is SGHTS and CDR2 is YDEGEE. The CDR3 covers 15 residues. CDR3 residues: CASSGGQDINQPQHF. The DNA read from the CDR3 is TGTGCCAGCAGCGGGGGACAGGACATCAATCAGCCC.

On this clone itself: The CDR3 extends 3 residues past the end of the read, so its final part is completed from the germline J gene. This chain connects TRBV7-9 to TRBJ2-1, with D perhaps matching TRBD1 (8 bases). CDR3 length equals 14 residues. Germline lookup yields CDR1 SEHNR and CDR2 FQNEAQ (reference sequence). Trimming took 6 bases from V and 8 from J, leaving 17 bases between them. CDR3 protein: CASRTGEGTYEQFF. Partial CDR3 DNA: TGTGCCAGCAGGACAGGGGAGGGGACGTATGAG.

As regards this clone: The CDR3 is cut off 3 residues early in the read; its end comes from the germline J gene. V is TRBV6-2 or TRBV6-3 and J is TRBJ2-3, with 7 bases matching TRBD1. J was trimmed by 1 base and V by 5 bases; bases with no gene match: 6. CDR3 length: 15 amino acids. Germline V gene sequence: CDR1 MNHEY, CDR2 SVGEGT. CDR3 amino acids: CASSRQGRGTDTQYF. The covered CDR3 bases are TGTGCCAGCAGTAGACAGGGTCGGGGCACAGATACG.

Here the CDR3 reads CAHLAPAGGDNEQFF. The DNA read from the CDR3 is TGTGCCCACCTCGCCCCAGCGGGGGGCGACAATGAG. The J gene is TRBJ2-1, the V gene TRBV28, with TRBD2 matching 9 bases. The CDR3 is cut off 3 residues early in the read; its end comes from the germline J gene. The germline V gene encodes CDR1 MDHEN and CDR2 SYDVKM. The CDR3 is 15 amino acids. V lost 11 bases and J lost 5; bases outside the gene matches: 13.

Remarks on this clone: The CDR3 goes on 3 residues after the read ends, and that part is filled in from the germline J gene. The chain joins TRBV5-1 to TRBJ2-7; TRBD1 aligns across 11 bases. The CDR3 is 15 amino acids. Germline-derived CDR1 and CDR2 are SGHRS and YFSETQ. V lost 2 bases, J lost 2 bases, and 3 bases stayed unmatched. The DNA read from the CDR3 is TGCGCCAGCAGCTTCGGGACAGGGGGAACCTACGAG. It specifies CASSFGTGGTYE. The complete CDR3 reads CASSFGTGGTYEQYF.

Details on this clone: An end of the junction does not agree with germline; a read error may underlie this. From the germline J gene comes the end of the CDR3, since the read stops 3 residues before it. The chain uses TRBV11-2 and TRBJ2-7; possible D gene TRBD2, 6 bases. From germline, CDR1 is SGHAT and CDR2 FQNNGV. This CDR3 is 14 amino acids long. CDR3 DNA (partial): TGTGTCAGCAGCTTAACGGAGGGCAGGCTCGAG. Amino acid sequence: CVSSLTEGRLE. In full, the CDR3 is CVSSLTEGRLEQYF.

On this clone itself: Its ends do not fully match the called genes, so a read error is possible. The read halts 3 residues ahead of the CDR3 end, with the missing end drawn from the germline J gene. The chain is built from TRBV30 and TRBJ2-1; 12 nucleotides align to TRBD1. This CDR3 is 15 amino acids long. Germline lookup yields CDR1 GTSNPN and CDR2 SVGIG (reference sequence). CDR3 loop: CAWSPGTGGYDEQFF. CDR3 DNA, as far as it was read: TGTGCCTGGAGTCCCGGGACAGGGGGCTACGATGAG.

Points on this clone: Read data end 3 residues before the CDR3 end; the end is taken from the germline J gene. V is TRBV30 and J is TRBJ2-2; 12 nucleotides line up with TRBD2. The junction had 13 bases not matched to a gene; V was cut back by 7 bases and J by 1 base. The CDR3 has 18 amino acids. CDR1 and CDR2 from the germline V gene are GTSNPN and SVGIG (reference sequence). CDR3 DNA, as far as it was read: TGTGCCTACCCCCGAGCTAGCGGGGGGGGATGGAACACCGGGGAG. Amino acid sequence: CAYPRASGGGWNTGE. The entire CDR3 reads CAYPRASGGGWNTGELFF.

A word on this clone: The sequence runs out 3 residues before the end of the CDR3; the remainder is reconstructed from the germline J gene. This sequence joins TRBV30 and TRBJ2-3, with 9 bases matching TRBD2. The CDR3 is 14 residues long. J lost 5 bases, V lost 1 base, and 4 bases had no gene match. Looked up from germline, CDR1 is GTSNPN and CDR2 is SVGIG (reference sequence). CDR3 DNA (partial): TGTGCCTGGAGTGGAGCGGGGGGAATAGATACG. This gives the protein CAWSGAGGIDT. The full-length CDR3 reads as CAWSGAGGIDTQYF.

To note about this clone: The CDR3 end lies 3 residues beyond the end of the read and is filled in from the germline J gene. The rearrangement joins TRBV5-1 to TRBJ2-1, with D maybe TRBD1 (6 bases). V was shortened by 0 bases and J by 0 bases, with 16 bases between the two germline ends. Germline CDR1 and CDR2: SGHRS and YFSETQ. The CDR3 length is 18 residues. CDR3 sequence: CASSLAPVGTFSYNEQFF. The DNA read from the CDR3 is TGCGCCAGCAGCTTGGCCCCGGTCGGGACATTCTCCTACAATGAG.

Of note for this clone: The read comes to an end 3 residues before the CDR3 does, leaving the germline J gene to fill in the end. This chain links TRBV7-9 with TRBJ2-2; D remains ambiguous. Germline V gives CDR1 SEHNR, CDR2 FQNEAQ (reference sequence). Trimming took off 5 bases at V and 5 bases at J, with 15 bases between the two ends. The CDR3 runs 15 residues. The sequenced CDR3 bases are TGTGCCAGCAGCGCAACCCGTCAGAATACCGGGGAG. This translates into CASSATRQNTGE. The CDR3 in its entirety is CASSATRQNTGELFF.

This clone is medium-sized by frequency. The observed sequence ends 3 residues before the CDR3 terminus, with the missing tail filled in from the germline J gene. V is TRBV19 and J is TRBJ2-3; 13 bases map to TRBD2. The CDR3 consists of 15 residues. After removal of 2 bases from V and 6 bases from J, the junction contained 2 bases not matched to a gene. Germline assignment: CDR1 LNHDA and CDR2 SQIVND (reference sequence). Partial CDR3 DNA: TGTGCCAGTAGTATACGACTAGCGGGGGGTGATACG. Its protein is CASSIRLAGGDT. The full-length CDR3 reads as CASSIRLAGGDTQYF.